The 14 T cell receptor beta chains below were found in one sample sequenced in a study of neurological immune-mediated disorders. TCRdb redid the calling of the 5' RACE reads with MiXCR, one entry per CDR3 protein. The sample holds roughly 38,000 distinct CDR3 sequences; nearly 7.5% are singletons and the top ten take roughly 4.5%. The sample comprised PBMCs. Source of these receptors: a woman aged 40 to 50 in good health.

This clonotype was seen many times. The V call is TRBV27, the J call TRBJ2-5; D not resolved. Germline CDR1 is MNHEY and CDR2 is SMNVEV (reference sequence). V was trimmed by 1 base and J by 7 bases, leaving 13 bases between them. This CDR3 comprises 14 residues. The CDR3 nucleotides are TGTGCCAGCAGTTTATTTGGGGTAATGGGGACCCAGTACTTC. Its translation: CASSLFGVMGTQYF.

This clonotype appeared many times. This chain joins TRBV24-1 and TRBJ2-7; a possible D gene is TRBD1 (5 bases). This CDR3 contains 14 residues. Germline CDR1 is KGHDR and CDR2 is SFDVKD. The V end lost 4 bases, the J end lost 5 bases, and 14 bases lay between the germline ends. The CDR3 region is CATSDTQVTHEQYV. CDR3 bases: TGTGCCACCAGTGACACACAGGTCACCCACGAGCAGTACGTC.

This clonotype appeared many times. The chain is built from TRBV6-5 and TRBJ1-1, with TRBD1 as a possible D gene (5 bases). Germline CDR1 is MNHEY and CDR2 is SVGAGI. The CDR3 is made up of 15 amino acids. With 6 bases removed from V and 3 bases from J, the gap between germline ends came to 17 bases. This CDR3 reads CASSRGTAADTEAFF. DNA of the CDR3: TGTGCCAGCAGCCGTGGGACCGCGGCGGACACTGAAGCTTTCTTT.

There are many counts of this clonotype. The chain joins TRBV28 to TRBJ2-1; 8 bases are a match to TRBD2. Trimming at V came to 6 bases and at J to 5 bases, leaving 18 bases not matched to a gene. Germline V lookup: CDR1 MDHEN, CDR2 SYDVKM. There are 18 residues in the CDR3. CDR3 in amino acids: CASSLTRPRLARHNEQFF. DNA of the CDR3: TGTGCCAGCAGCCTTACACGCCCGCGACTAGCGAGGCACAATGAGCAGTTCTTC.

This clonotype was seen repeatedly, ten times or more. The genes are TRBV6-1 and TRBJ2-3; D is perhaps TRBD2 (5 bases). CDR3 length: 11 amino acids. V shed 6 bases and J shed 5 bases, with 6 bases lying between them. Per germline, CDR1 MNHNS and CDR2 SASEGT. The CDR3 DNA reads TGTGCCAGCAGAGGAGGAGATACGCAGTATTTT. This gives the protein CASRGGDTQYF.

V gene TRBV2 combines with J gene TRBJ2-5; D may be TRBD1 or TRBD2 (5 bases each). The V and J ends lost 7 bases and 1 base respectively, with 16 bases between them. This CDR3 is 15 amino acids long. The germline gives CDR1 SNHLY, CDR2 FYNNEI. For the CDR3, the DNA is TGTGCCAGCACTGAGGCCGGGACCACCCAAGAGACCCAGTACTTC. It is translated as CASTEAGTTQETQYF.

Many counts were recorded for this clonotype. The chain uses TRBV27 and TRBJ1-6; possibly TRBD1 for D (5 bases). V lost 4 bases and J 8 bases, leaving 9 bases between the germline ends. The CDR3 runs 13 residues. Germline CDR1 is MNHEY and CDR2 is SMNVEV (reference sequence). As DNA, the CDR3 is TGTGCCAGCAGTTGGCAGGGAGATTCACCCCTCCACTTT. It encodes CASSWQGDSPLHF.

This clonotype came up many times. The rearrangement joins TRBV27 to TRBJ2-7; 7 bases line up with TRBD2. V lost 5 bases and J lost 0; bases outside the gene matches: 7. The V gene's germline CDR1 is MNHEY and CDR2 SMNVEV (reference sequence). CDR3 length: 15 amino acids. The CDR3 DNA follows: TGTGCCAGCAGTCCCCTGGGGGGGGGCTCCTACGAGCAGTACGTC. Translated, it gives CASSPLGGGSYEQYV.

This clonotype was found many times. V usage is TRBV6-5 and J usage is TRBJ2-1, with D possibly matching TRBD2 (6 bases). The CDR3 length is 14 residues. CDR1 MNHEY and CDR2 SVGAGI come from the germline V gene. Between the trimmed V and J ends, which lost 9 bases and 2 bases, there was a span of 14 bases. CDR3 sequence: CASRERVAYNEQFF. DNA of the CDR3: TGTGCCAGTCGGGAGCGGGTGGCCTACAATGAGCAGTTCTTC.

At least ten counts were recorded for this clonotype. The chain carries TRBV5-1 and TRBJ2-1; 7 bases align to TRBD2. Trimming at V came to 4 bases and at J to 5 bases, leaving 6 bases not matched to a gene. The V gene's germline CDR1 is SGHRS and CDR2 YFSETQ. The CDR3 extends over 14 amino acids. In DNA, the CDR3 is TGCGCCAGCAGCGTCGAGCGGGGAAACAATGAGCAGTTCTTC. It translates to CASSVERGNNEQFF.

This clonotype has just a few counts. The rearrangement links TRBV28 to TRBJ2-1, with D uncertain. The V end was cut by 2 bases, the J end by 7 bases, with 3 bases between. From germline, CDR1 is MDHEN and CDR2 SYDVKM. The CDR3 runs to 11 residues. This CDR3 is CASSLMNEQFF. CDR3 DNA: TGTGCCAGCAGTTTAATGAATGAGCAGTTCTTC.

This clonotype was counted at least ten times. The chain carries TRBV12-3 or TRBV12-4 and TRBJ1-6; no clear D gene. V gave up 2 bases and J gave up 5 bases, with 7 bases separating them. The length of the CDR3 is 14 residues. CDR3 nucleotide sequence: TGTGCCAGCAGTTTACGGGCCGATAATTCACCCCTCCACTTT. Translated, it gives CASSLRADNSPLHF.

This clonotype was seen more than once but under ten times. This chain joins TRBV5-1 and TRBJ2-1, with 8 bases fitting TRBD2. Germline CDR1 SGHRS, CDR2 YFSETQ. Trimming at V came to 0 bases and at J to 6 bases, leaving 5 bases not matched to a gene. CDR3 length: 15 residues. CDR3: CASSLAIAGPNEQFF. The CDR3 DNA is TGCGCCAGCAGCTTGGCGATAGCGGGACCCAATGAGCAGTTCTTC.

This clonotype has a count of ten or more. The V and J genes are TRBV24-1 and TRBJ2-3, with D perhaps matching TRBD2 (6 bases). V was trimmed by 3 bases and J by 5 bases, leaving 11 bases between them. This CDR3 comprises 14 residues. Germline CDR1 and CDR2: KGHDR and SFDVKD. The chain's CDR3 is CATSDRLGGDTQYF. CDR3 in DNA: TGTGCCACCAGTGATCGCTTGGGAGGAGATACGCAGTATTTT.